The following is a T cell receptor (beta chain) sequence with its context. This sample stems from a study of cytomegalovirus exposure and HLA in healthy donors. 13 Jbeta primers and 60 Vbeta primers were used for the PCR. Libraries were prepared by immunoSEQ multiplex PCR; TCRdb keeps only in-frame clonotypes and omits some of them. The data hold 110,000 or so clones, with roughly 71% observed a single time. The sequenced sample consisted of PBMCs. This clonotype originated in a young man in good health and CMV-seropositive.

The CDR3 nucleotides read TGTGCCAGCACTTGGACAGGCTTGGCCCAGTACTTC. This gives the protein CASTWTGLAQYF. The rearrangement joins TRBV28 to TRBJ2-5; TRBD1 agrees at 7 bases. The CDR3 runs 12 residues. V gave up 7 bases and J gave up 9 bases; unmatched junction bases: 8. Germline loops: CDR1 MDHEN, CDR2 SYDVKM. Based on the CDR3 plus reference TRBV28 and TRBJ2-5, the full variable domain is DVKVTQSSRYLVKRTGEKVFLECVQDMDHENMFWYRQDPGLGLRLIYFSYDVKMKEKGDIPEGYSVSREKKERFSLILESASTNQTSMYLCASTWTGLAQYFGPGTRLLVL.